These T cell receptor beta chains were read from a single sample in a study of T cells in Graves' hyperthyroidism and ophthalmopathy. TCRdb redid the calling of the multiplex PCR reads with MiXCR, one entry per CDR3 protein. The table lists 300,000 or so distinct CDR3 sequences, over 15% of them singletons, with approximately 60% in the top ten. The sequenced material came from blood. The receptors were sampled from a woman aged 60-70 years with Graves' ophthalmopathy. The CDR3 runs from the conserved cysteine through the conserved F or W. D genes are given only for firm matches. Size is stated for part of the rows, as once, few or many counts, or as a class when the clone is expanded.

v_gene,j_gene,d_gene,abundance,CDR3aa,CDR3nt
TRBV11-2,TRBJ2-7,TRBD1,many,CASSRVRGPLEDYEQYF,TGTGCCAGCAGCCGAGTGAGGGGGCCGCTGGAAGATTACGAGCAGTACTTC
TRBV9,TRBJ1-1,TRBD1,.,CASSGRRGQVNTEAFF,TGTGCCAGCAGCGGACGACGAGGACAGGTGAACACTGAAGCTTTCTTT
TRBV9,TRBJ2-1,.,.,CASSVVGSIHEQFF,TGTGCCAGCAGCGTAGTCGGGTCTATCCATGAGCAGTTCTTC
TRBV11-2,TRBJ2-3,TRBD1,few,CASSLDIVTGPPDTQYF,TGTGCCAGCAGCTTAGATATTGTGACAGGGCCCCCAGATACGCAGTATTTT
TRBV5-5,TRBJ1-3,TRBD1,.,CASSRGGTGTWDTIYF,TGTGCCAGCAGCCGAGGAGGGACAGGGACCTGGGACACCATATATTTT
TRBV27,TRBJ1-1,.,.,CASSLSTDTEAFF,TGTGCCAGCAGTTTATCGACGGACACTGAAGCTTTCTTT
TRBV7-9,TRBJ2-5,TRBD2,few,CASSTTTSGGAIETQYF,TGTGCCAGCAGCACAACGACTAGCGGGGGGGCAATAGAGACCCAGTACTTC
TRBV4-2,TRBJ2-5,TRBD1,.,CASSIGTGVETQYF,TGTGCCAGCAGCATCGGGACAGGGGTAGAGACCCAGTACTTC
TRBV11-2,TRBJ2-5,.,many,CASSLDRSQETQYF,TGTGCCAGCAGCTTAGATCGGTCTCAAGAGACCCAGTACTTC
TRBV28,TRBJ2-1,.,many,CASSLPPMGRDYNEQFF,TGTGCCAGCAGTTTACCCCCGATGGGGAGAGACTACAATGAGCAGTTCTTC
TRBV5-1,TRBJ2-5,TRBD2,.,CASSFLTSGGEETQYF,TGCGCCAGCAGCTTCTTGACTAGCGGGGGTGAGGAGACCCAGTACTTC
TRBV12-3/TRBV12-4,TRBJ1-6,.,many,CASSKDVSPLHF,TGTGCCAGCAGCAAGGACGTCTCACCCCTCCACTTT
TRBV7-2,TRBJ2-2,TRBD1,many,CASSPGTGVSGELFF,TGTGCCAGCAGCCCGGGTACAGGGGTATCTGGGGAGCTGTTTTTT
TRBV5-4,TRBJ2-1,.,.,CASSLGRQKIEQFF,TGTGCCAGCAGCTTGGGTCGACAGAAGATCGAGCAGTTCTTC
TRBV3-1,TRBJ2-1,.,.,CASSQDRVNEQFF,TGTGCCAGCAGCCAAGACAGGGTCAATGAGCAGTTCTTC
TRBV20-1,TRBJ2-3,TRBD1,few,CSARGPGTVTDTQYF,TGCAGTGCTAGAGGGCCGGGGACAGTCACAGATACGCAGTATTTT
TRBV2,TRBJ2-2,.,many,CASIGGASTGELFF,TGTGCCAGCATAGGTGGGGCTAGCACCGGGGAGCTGTTTTTT
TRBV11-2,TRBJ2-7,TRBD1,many,CASSFPNRRLAGGPLNAYEQYF,TGTGCCAGCAGCTTTCCAAATAGGAGGTTGGCAGGGGGACCCTTAAACGCCTACGAGCAGTACTTC
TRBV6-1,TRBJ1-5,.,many,CASRDPRLRVAGNSRYSNQPQHF,TGTGCCAGCAGGGACCCTCGGCTCAGGGTCGCGGGTAACAGTAGGTATAGCAATCAGCCCCAGCATTTT
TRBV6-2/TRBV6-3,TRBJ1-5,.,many,CASSYSIRMGGNQPQHF,TGTGCCAGCAGTTACTCGATCAGGATGGGAGGCAATCAGCCCCAGCATTTT
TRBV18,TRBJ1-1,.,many,CASSPPNRELLTAFF,TGTGCCAGCTCACCACCGAATAGAGAACTCCTAACGGCTTTCTTT
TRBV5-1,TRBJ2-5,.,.,CASSLGVQGGYQETQYF,TGCGCCAGCAGCTTGGGCGTCCAGGGGGGTTACCAAGAGACCCAGTACTTC
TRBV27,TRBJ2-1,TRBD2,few,CASSSPIGGLGGEQFF,TGTGCCAGCAGTTCCCCTATCGGGGGACTAGGGGGTGAGCAGTTCTTC
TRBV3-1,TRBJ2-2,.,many,CASSQGRTGELFF,TGTGCCAGCAGCCAAGGGCGGACCGGGGAGCTGTTTTTT
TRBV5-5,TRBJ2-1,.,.,CASSLANAVNEQFF,TGTGCCAGCAGCTTGGCCAACGCGGTCAATGAGCAGTTCTTC
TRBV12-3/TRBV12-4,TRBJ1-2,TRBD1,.,CASSKGTGGSPNYGYTF,TGTGCCAGCAGCAAAGGGACAGGGGGCTCCCCCAACTATGGCTACACCTTC
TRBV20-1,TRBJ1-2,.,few,CSARVWTHNYGYTF,TGCAGTGCTAGAGTCTGGACCCATAACTATGGCTACACCTTC
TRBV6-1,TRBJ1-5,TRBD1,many,CASSYPDRGHQPQHF,TGTGCCAGCAGTTACCCTGACAGGGGGCATCAGCCCCAGCATTTT
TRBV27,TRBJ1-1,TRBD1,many,CASRLLDRPEAFF,TGTGCCAGCAGGCTATTGGACAGGCCTGAAGCTTTCTTT
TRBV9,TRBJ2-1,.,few,CASSVASRNYNEQFF,TGTGCCAGCAGCGTAGCTAGCAGAAACTACAATGAGCAGTTCTTC
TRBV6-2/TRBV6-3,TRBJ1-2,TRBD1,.,CASSYPGQGARGYTF,TGTGCCAGCAGTTACCCGGGGCAGGGGGCACGAGGCTACACCTTC
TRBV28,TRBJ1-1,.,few,CASSLRGSSTEAFF,TGTGCCAGCAGTTTACGGGGATCAAGCACTGAAGCTTTCTTT
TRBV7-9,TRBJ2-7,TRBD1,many,CASSRTGYEQYF,TGTGCCAGCAGCCGGACAGGCTACGAGCAGTACTTC
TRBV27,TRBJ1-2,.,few,CASKDPRRGYGYTF,TGTGCCAGCAAAGACCCAAGACGGGGCTATGGCTACACCTTC
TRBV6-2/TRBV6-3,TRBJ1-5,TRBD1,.,CASSPGQGIQPQHF,TGTGCCAGCAGTCCTGGACAGGGCATCCAGCCCCAGCATTTT
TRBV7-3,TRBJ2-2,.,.,CASSAGLALQDTGELFF,TGTGCCAGCAGCGCCGGGCTAGCCCTACAAGACACCGGGGAGCTGTTTTTT
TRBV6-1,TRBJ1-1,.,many,CASRFGGPNTEAFF,TGTGCCAGCAGATTTGGGGGGCCGAACACTGAAGCTTTCTTT
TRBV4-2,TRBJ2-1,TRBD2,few,CASSQDPAGEGEQFF,TGTGCCAGCAGCCAAGATCCGGCGGGAGAGGGTGAGCAGTTCTTC
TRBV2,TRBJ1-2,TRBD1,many,CASSRLGGQGEYGYTF,TGTGCCAGCTCACGACTGGGGGGACAGGGAGAATATGGCTACACCTTC
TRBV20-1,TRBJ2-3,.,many,CSARAGPSRTDTQYF,TGCAGTGCTAGGGCGGGACCCTCTCGCACAGATACGCAGTATTTT
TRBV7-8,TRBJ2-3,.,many,CASSLSVSITDTQYF,TGTGCCAGCAGCTTATCAGTAAGCATCACAGATACGCAGTATTTT
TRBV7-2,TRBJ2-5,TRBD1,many,CASSLGTGETQYF,TGTGCCAGCAGCTTAGGGACAGGGGAGACCCAGTACTTC
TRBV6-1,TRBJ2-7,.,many,CASSEGNLYEQYF,TGTGCCAGCAGTGAAGGGAACCTCTACGAGCAGTACTTC
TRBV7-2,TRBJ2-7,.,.,CASSLRFRGGGRSSEQYF,TGTGCCAGCAGCTTGCGGTTTAGGGGGGGGGGCAGGTCGAGTGAGCAGTACTTC
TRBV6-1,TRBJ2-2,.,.,CATHIGQYSTGELFF,TGTGCCACACACATAGGACAATACTCGACCGGGGAGCTGTTTTTT
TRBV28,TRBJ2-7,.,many,CASLLNTGEQYF,TGTGCCAGCCTGTTAAACACCGGCGAGCAGTACTTC
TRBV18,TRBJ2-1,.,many,CASSPRHRVFNEQFF,TGTGCCAGCTCACCACGGCATAGAGTATTCAATGAGCAGTTCTTC
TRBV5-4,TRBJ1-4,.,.,CASSQGISRATNEKLFF,TGCGCCAGCAGCCAAGGGATATCCCGAGCAACTAATGAAAAACTGTTTTTT
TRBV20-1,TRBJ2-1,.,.,CSAPRGTSGSSYNEQFF,TGCAGTGCTCCCCGGGGGACAAGCGGAAGCTCCTACAATGAGCAGTTCTTC
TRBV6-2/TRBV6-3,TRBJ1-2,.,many,CASSTGTLNGGYTF,TGTGCCAGCAGTACCGGGACGTTAAACGGGGGCTACACCTTC
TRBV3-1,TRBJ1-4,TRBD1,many,CASSRQGVSEKLFF,TGTGCCAGCAGCCGACAGGGTGTGAGTGAAAAACTGTTTTTT
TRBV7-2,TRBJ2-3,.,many,CASSLRDPTDTQYF,TGTGCCAGCAGCCTCCGGGACCCCACAGATACGCAGTATTTT
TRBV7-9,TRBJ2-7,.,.,CASSSTTPIRDTPKVYEQYF,TGTGCCAGCAGCTCAACGACGCCCATCCGGGACACCCCAAAGGTTTACGAGCAGTACTTC
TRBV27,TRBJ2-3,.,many,CASSASGPELPDTQYF,TGTGCCAGCAGTGCCTCAGGGCCCGAGCTACCAGATACGCAGTATTTT
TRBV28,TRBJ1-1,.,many,CASSLWSRDAETQAFF,TGTGCCAGCAGTTTATGGTCCCGGGACGCGGAGACACAAGCTTTCTTT